What follows is one T cell receptor (beta chain) and its context. V lost 2 bases and J 8 bases, leaving 12 bases between the germline ends. Germline V gene sequence: CDR1 GTSNPN, CDR2 SVGIG (reference sequence). The CDR3 length is 12 residues. This record comes from a study of cytomegalovirus exposure and HLA in healthy donors. Both 60 Vbeta primers and 13 Jbeta primers went into the PCR. Sequenced by immunoSEQ multiplex PCR; TCRdb stores in-frame clones only, minus some. The top ten clones hold over 30% of a sample with more than 50,000 clones, approximately 71% of them seen once. The clonotype comes from a man aged 40-55 years in good health and CMV-seropositive. The chain carries TRBV30 and TRBJ1-1; no reliable D call. The sample consisted of PBMCs. CDR3 nucleotide sequence: TGTGCCTGGAGTTCCCCTCCCGGGGAAGCTTTCTTT. It codes for CAWSSPPGEAFF. Supplemented by reference TRBV30 and TRBJ1-1, the full variable domain reads SQTIHQWPATLVQPVGSPLSLECTVEGTSNPNLYWYRQAAGRGLQLLFYSVGIGQISSEVPQNLSASRPQDRQFILSSKKLLLSDSGFYLCAWSSPPGEAFFGQGTRLTVV.